A single sample gave rise to the 26 T cell receptor beta chains below, sequenced in a study of blood T cell repertoires in COVID-19. The repertoire was sequenced with immunoSEQ multiplex PCR; TCRdb's copy has only in-frame clones and lacks some. The table lists approximately 200,000 clones, about 87% of them singletons. Sequenced material: PBMCs or T cells enriched from blood (not recorded which). The origin of the receptors is a woman in her twenties or thirties who had been exposed to COVID-19.

V is TRBV12-5 and J is TRBJ1-6; the D gene is possibly TRBD1 (5 bases). The V gene's germline CDR1 is LGHNT and CDR2 FRNRAP. The CDR3 extends over 18 amino acids. Trimming took 0 bases from V and 5 from J, leaving 17 bases between them. CDR3: CASGLVLTRQSNNSPLHF. The DNA of the CDR3 is TGTGCTAGTGGTTTGGTCCTTACTCGACAGAGTAATAATTCACCCCTCCACTTT.

The J gene is TRBJ1-6, the V gene TRBV11-2; D not certain. CDR1 is SGHAT and CDR2 is FQNNGV in the germline V gene. The V and J ends lost 0 bases and 13 bases respectively, with 16 bases between them. The CDR3 extends over 15 amino acids. CDR3 region: CASSLDLARGFPLHF. The DNA for the CDR3 is TGTGCCAGCAGCTTAGATTTAGCTCGGGGTTTCCCCCTCCACTTT.

The chain recombines TRBV6-6 with TRBJ1-2, with 9 bases fitting TRBD1. The CDR3 extends over 16 amino acids. V trimming: 2 bases; J trimming: 4 bases; junction bases outside the gene matches: 8. Per germline, CDR1 MNHNY and CDR2 SVGAGI (reference sequence). The CDR3 is CASSYTSGQGIYGYTF. The CDR3 bases are TGTGCCAGCAGTTACACTTCGGGACAGGGAATCTATGGCTACACCTTC.

This rearrangement joins TRBV30 to TRBJ2-7; a weak D match, TRBD1 (5 bases). Germline CDR1 reads GTSNPN; CDR2 reads SVGIG (reference sequence). V lost 0 bases and J 2 bases, leaving 8 bases between the germline ends. This CDR3 is 13 amino acids long. The DNA of the CDR3 is TGTGCCTGGAGTGTAGTCAGGGCCTACGAGCAGTACTTC. It specifies CAWSVVRAYEQYF.

V and J are TRBV18 and TRBJ2-7, with TRBD1 matching over 7 bases. The CDR3 extends over 16 amino acids. Germline V gives CDR1 KGHSH, CDR2 LQKENI. V shed 1 base, J shed 5 bases, and the junction held 11 bases outside the gene matches. CDR3 sequence: CASSPQGAIKFHEQYF. The CDR3 DNA reads as TGTGCCAGCTCACCACAGGGGGCGATTAAGTTCCACGAGCAGTACTTC.

This clone showed up just once. The V call is TRBV5-4, the J call TRBJ2-1; maybe TRBD2 (5 bases). CDR1 SGHNT and CDR2 YYREEE come from the germline V gene (reference sequence). The V end lost 4 bases, the J end lost 0 bases, and 20 bases lay between the germline ends. The CDR3 loop spans 18 amino acids. The CDR3 sequence is CASSLRAVEASSYNEQFF. The CDR3 nucleotides read TGTGCCAGCAGCCTGAGGGCGGTGGAGGCTAGCTCCTACAATGAGCAGTTCTTC.

The chain's CDR3 is CAWSLGLAGPPYEQYF. As DNA, the CDR3 is TGTGCCTGGAGCCTGGGACTAGCGGGTCCCCCCTACGAGCAGTACTTC. V gene TRBV30 combines with J gene TRBJ2-7, with 12 bases matching TRBD2. V shed 3 bases, J shed 2 bases, and the junction held 8 bases outside the gene matches. The germline V gene encodes CDR1 GTSNPN and CDR2 SVGIG (reference sequence). This CDR3 comprises 16 residues. Full variable domain (remainder filled in from reference TRBV30 and TRBJ2-7): SQTIHQWPATLVQPVGSPLSLECTVEGTSNPNLYWYRQAAGRGLQLLFYSVGIGQISSEVPQNLSASRPQDRQFILSSKKLLLSDSGFYLCAWSLGLAGPPYEQYFGPGTRLTVT.

The rearrangement joins TRBV28 to TRBJ2-4, with D unclear. V gave up 5 bases and J gave up 2 bases, with 10 bases separating them. This CDR3 contains 14 residues. Germline loops: CDR1 MDHEN, CDR2 SYDVKM. The CDR3 spells CASSTQPTKNIQYF. DNA of the CDR3: TGTGCCAGCAGTACACAGCCGACCAAAAACATTCAGTACTTC.

This clone was detected once. The chain uses TRBV7-6 and TRBJ2-5; D remains ambiguous. Germline V gives CDR1 SGHVS, CDR2 FNYEAQ. The CDR3 is made up of 13 amino acids. Trimming stripped 3 bases from V and 5 bases from J, with 10 bases between. CDR3 in DNA: TGTGCCAGCAGCTTGCGCTTCTCTGAGACCCAGTACTTC. It encodes CASSLRFSETQYF.

V gene TRBV19 combines with J gene TRBJ1-2; possibly TRBD1 for D (6 bases). The CDR3 covers 16 residues. Per the germline V gene, CDR1 is LNHDA and CDR2 is SQIVND (reference sequence). The germline V and J ends were trimmed by 5 bases and 4 bases, with 20 bases remaining between them. The CDR3 here is CASSPPQGWRAYGYTF. CDR3 in DNA: TGTGCCAGTAGTCCCCCACAGGGATGGCGGGCCTATGGCTACACCTTC. The whole variable domain, remainder taken from reference TRBV19 and TRBJ1-2, is DGGITQSPKYLFRKEGQNVTLSCEQNLNHDAMYWYRQDPGQGLRLIYYSQIVNDFQKGDIAEGYSVSREKKESFPLTVTSAQKNPTAFYLCASSPPQGWRAYGYTFGSGTRLTVV.

About this clone: One junction end disagrees with the germline gene, perhaps due to a read error. The V call is TRBV6-2 or TRBV6-3, the J call TRBJ2-5; TRBD2 might be the D (6 bases). Germline CDR1 is MNHEY and CDR2 is SVGEGT. This CDR3 region has 16 residues. CDR3 sequence reads: CASSSGYEGFREIQYF. The DNA for the CDR3 is TGTGCCAGCAGTTCTGGGTATGAAGGATTTCGGGAGATCCAGTACTTC.

This rearrangement joins TRBV5-6 to TRBJ1-3; no clear D. CDR1 SGHDT and CDR2 YYEEEE come from the germline V gene. V lost 4 bases and J lost 1, with 18 bases in between. The CDR3 runs to 17 residues. CDR3 nucleotides: TGTGCCAGCAGCCAATCCGTCGAGAATCCTTCTGGAAACACCATATATTTT. Protein product: CASSQSVENPSGNTIYF. The variable domain in full, with the rest retrieved from reference TRBV5-6 and TRBJ1-3, is DAGVTQSPTHLIKTRGQQVTLRCSPKSGHDTVSWYQQALGQGPQFIFQYYEEEERQRGNFPDRFSGHQFPNYSSELNVNALLLGDSALYLCASSQSVENPSGNTIYFGEGSWLTVV.

The chain couples TRBV20-1 to TRBJ2-7; TRBD2 is a possible D gene (7 bases). CDR1 and CDR2 (germline): DFQATT, SNEGSKA (reference sequence). This CDR3 contains 16 residues. Trimming took off 3 bases at V and 7 bases at J, with 25 bases between the two ends. CDR3 loop: CSASLPRTGKGGEQYF. The CDR3, as DNA: TGCAGTGCTAGTTTACCGCGGACTGGCAAGGGGGGGGAGCAGTACTTC.

V and J are TRBV10-2 and TRBJ1-3; D is ambiguous. Germline-derived CDR1 and CDR2 are WSHSY and SAAADI. CDR3 length equals 16 residues. The V and J ends lost 3 bases and 0 bases respectively, with 12 bases between them. This CDR3 is CASSDLLGSSGNTIYF. For the CDR3, the DNA is TGCGCCAGCAGTGATTTACTAGGAAGCTCTGGAAACACCATATATTTT.

The rearrangement uses TRBV13 and TRBJ2-2; D gene unclear. The CDR3 runs 15 residues. The ends were cut back, 5 bases at V and 1 base at J, with 11 bases in the middle. Germline lookup yields CDR1 PRHDT and CDR2 FYEKMQ (reference sequence). The CDR3 DNA sequence: TGTGCCAGCAGCCCCGATAGCCTGAACACCGGGGAGCTGTTTTTT. Translating gives CASSPDSLNTGELFF.

CDR3 region: CASTPTARVGGGNQPQHF. Written as DNA, the CDR3 is TGTGCCAGCACCCCCACCGCCAGGGTTGGCGGGGGCAATCAGCCCCAGCATTTT. V usage is TRBV27 and J usage is TRBJ1-5; D possibly corresponds to TRBD1 (5 bases). The CDR3 extends over 18 amino acids. Germline lookup yields CDR1 MNHEY and CDR2 SMNVEV (reference sequence). V was shortened by 7 bases and J by 2 bases, with 24 bases between the two germline ends.

V usage is TRBV2 and J usage is TRBJ1-1; perhaps TRBD1 as D (6 bases). This CDR3 contains 14 residues. The V end lost 3 bases, the J end lost 1 base, and 9 bases lay between the germline ends. The germline V gene encodes CDR1 SNHLY and CDR2 FYNNEI. CDR3: CASSEGRGNTEAFF. The CDR3 DNA sequence: TGTGCCAGCAGTGAGGGCAGGGGGAACACTGAAGCTTTCTTT.

The chain is built from TRBV7-8 and TRBJ2-7; 13 bases are a match to TRBD2. V lost 5 bases to trimming and J lost 3 bases; unmatched junction nucleotides: 4. There are 15 residues in the CDR3. The V gene's germline CDR1 is SGHVS and CDR2 FQNEAQ. CDR3 region: CASSVRLAGGYEQYF. The CDR3 DNA reads TGTGCCAGCAGCGTACGACTAGCGGGAGGCTACGAGCAGTACTTC.

The V call is TRBV9, the J call TRBJ2-7, with D perhaps TRBD1 (5 bases). The CDR3 extends over 15 amino acids. Germline lookup yields CDR1 SGDLS and CDR2 YYNGEE. V dropped 0 bases and J dropped 6 bases, with 16 bases sitting between them. The CDR3 DNA sequence: TGTGCCAGCAGCGTAGACCCTGGACCTCAGGGCGAGCAGTACTTC. Its translation is CASSVDPGPQGEQYF.

J is TRBJ1-3 and V is TRBV5-6; the D gene is possibly TRBD1 (6 bases). This CDR3 has 16 residues. Trimming took 0 bases from V and 7 from J, leaving 17 bases between them. CDR1 is SGHDT, CDR2 YYEEEE, per germline. Here the CDR3 DNA reads TGTGCCAGCAGCTTGGACAGGGAGTCTGTCGGGAACACCATATATTTT. Translating it yields CASSLDRESVGNTIYF.

The chain employs TRBV2 and TRBJ2-1; 11 positions match TRBD2. Trimming removed 6 bases from V and 7 bases from J; junction bases left unmatched: 8. CDR1 and CDR2 (germline): SNHLY, FYNNEI. The CDR3 is 15 amino acids. The CDR3 is CASRGTSGGTNEQFF. The DNA for the CDR3 is TGTGCCAGCAGGGGGACTAGCGGAGGGACAAATGAGCAGTTCTTC.

The rearrangement joins TRBV7-9 to TRBJ2-1; TRBD2 might be the D (6 bases). V gave up 5 bases and J gave up 1 base, with 15 bases separating them. Germline values: CDR1 SEHNR, CDR2 FQNEAQ (reference sequence). CDR3 length: 16 residues. CDR3 loop: CASSLPRGKSYNEQFF. The CDR3 nucleotides are TGTGCCAGCAGCCTTCCTCGGGGGAAGTCCTACAATGAGCAGTTCTTC.

The chain joins TRBV5-1 to TRBJ2-7, with D possibly being TRBD2 (6 bases). The CDR3 sequence is 15 residues long. CDR1 is SGHRS, CDR2 YFSETQ, per germline. V was clipped by 1 base and J by 2 bases, with 13 bases between them. The CDR3 region has the DNA TGCGCCAGCAGCTTGAATGCCGGGGAGGCCTACGAGCAGTACTTC. Its protein is CASSLNAGEAYEQYF.

There are a few counts of this clone. The chain is built from TRBV19 and TRBJ1-5; weak D call: TRBD1 (6 bases). Germline V gives CDR1 LNHDA, CDR2 SQIVND (reference sequence). The germline V and J ends were trimmed by 4 bases and 7 bases, with 17 bases remaining between them. CDR3 size: 15 residues. CDR3 amino acids: CASSRLGRGSQPQHF. The CDR3 DNA is TGTGCCAGTAGTAGATTGGGCAGGGGATCCCAGCCCCAGCATTTT.

The chain carries TRBV27 and TRBJ2-7, with TRBD1 identical over 7 bases. The CDR3 has 15 residues. The germline CDR1 and CDR2 sequences are MNHEY and SMNVEV (reference sequence). Trimming removed 7 bases from V and 2 bases from J; junction bases left unmatched: 11. The CDR3 loop is CASKPRAGGTYEQYF. CDR3 DNA sequence: TGTGCCAGCAAACCTAGGGCAGGGGGTACCTACGAGCAGTACTTC.

The rearrangement joins TRBV28 to TRBJ1-1, with TRBD1 matching 7 bases. Per germline, CDR1 MDHEN and CDR2 SYDVKM. With V trimmed by 3 bases and J by 5 bases, 9 bases remained unmatched. CDR3 length: 15 amino acids. The CDR3 is CASSLWEGGWTEAFF. Written as DNA, the CDR3 is TGTGCCAGCAGTTTGTGGGAAGGGGGCTGGACTGAAGCTTTCTTT.